Listed below are T cell receptor beta chains from one sample, sequenced in a study of blood T cell repertoires in COVID-19. Measured with immunoSEQ multiplex PCR; TCRdb has only the in-frame clones, and not every one. This sample has over 130,000 clones, with approximately 84% found just once. Material: PBMCs or T cells enriched from blood (not recorded which). These receptors all come from a man between 50 and 59 years old in a cohort exposed to, infected with or recovered from COVID-19 (not recorded which). Each CDR3 is given with its conserved first and last residue. Fields, in order: clone size, J gene, V gene, D gene, CDR3 protein, CDR3 DNA. D genes are given only for firm matches. Some rows have no size entry. The others give once, few or many, or a class for an expanded clone.

few	TRBJ2-7	TRBV3-1/TRBV3-2	-	CATTSGGGRYEQYF	TGTGCCACCACTTCTGGAGGGGGCCGCTACGAGCAGTACTTC
-	TRBJ2-1	TRBV5-1	TRBD2	CASSWVLAGAPFF	TGCGCCAGCAGCTGGGTCCTAGCGGGGGCCCCGTTCTTC
-	TRBJ2-3	TRBV10-3	-	CAISDKQVDTQYF	TGTGCCATCAGTGACAAACAGGTGGATACGCAGTATTTT
-	TRBJ2-7	TRBV4-1	TRBD2	CASSHSAGGLNEQYF	TGCGCCAGCAGCCACTCAGCGGGAGGATTAAACGAGCAGTACTTC
-	TRBJ1-1	TRBV7-8	TRBD1	CASSFSGQGGTEAFF	TGTGCCAGCAGCTTTTCGGGACAGGGAGGGACTGAAGCTTTCTTT
-	TRBJ2-5	TRBV6-5	TRBD2	CASSYWGTSREETQYF	TGTGCCAGCAGTTACTGGGGGACTAGCCGAGAAGAGACCCAGTACTTC
-	TRBJ2-7	TRBV5-1	-	CASSLEPTYEQYF	TGCGCCAGCAGCTTGGAGCCTACCTACGAGCAGTACTTC
-	TRBJ2-7	TRBV5-1	-	CASRALTYEQYF	TGCGCCAGCAGGGCCCTTACCTACGAGCAGTACTTC
-	TRBJ2-4	TRBV9	-	CASSVDWAGIQYF	TGTGCCAGCAGCGTAGACTGGGCTGGCATTCAGTACTTC
-	TRBJ1-1	TRBV6-2/TRBV6-3	-	CASSYSLGRPYEAFF	TGTGCCAGCAGTTACTCCTTGGGCAGACCCTACGAAGCTTTCTTT
once	TRBJ1-1	TRBV19	TRBD1	CASSLGQGNTEAFF	TGTGCCAGTAGCCTCGGACAGGGAAATACTGAAGCTTTCTTT
-	TRBJ1-2	TRBV19	TRBD1	CASSTTGMEGYTF	TGTGCCAGTAGTACGACAGGGATGGAGGGCTACACCTTC
-	TRBJ2-2	TRBV3-1/TRBV3-2	-	CASSQEVGTGELFF	TGTGCCAGCAGCCAAGAGGTCGGCACCGGGGAGCTGTTTTTT
-	TRBJ2-7	TRBV7-7	-	CASSPGQTYEQYF	TGTGCCAGCAGCCCGGGACAAACCTACGAGCAGTACTTC
-	TRBJ2-7	TRBV5-1	TRBD2	CASSPAGTSGGSSYEQYF	TGCGCCAGCAGCCCCGCCGGGACTAGCGGGGGGAGCTCCTACGAGCAGTACTTC
-	TRBJ2-4	TRBV10-3	-	CAISDRENGKNIQYF	TGTGCCATCAGTGACCGGGAAAACGGCAAAAACATTCAGTACTTC
-	TRBJ2-3	TRBV7-3	-	CASSLEGQGDTQYF	TGTGCCAGCAGCTTAGAAGGGCAGGGAGATACGCAGTATTTT
-	TRBJ2-7	TRBV3-1/TRBV3-2	TRBD2	CASSPATSGGFPYEQYF	TGTGCCAGCAGCCCCGCGACTAGCGGGGGTTTCCCCTACGAGCAGTACTTC
few	TRBJ1-3	TRBV9	TRBD1	CASSEGAGLSGNTIYF	TGTGCCAGCAGCGAGGGGGCAGGGCTCTCTGGAAACACCATATATTTT
few	TRBJ2-1	TRBV28	-	CASSNPLSSREFLNEQFF	TGTGCCAGCAGTAACCCGTTGTCGAGCAGGGAATTCCTCAATGAGCAGTTCTTC
-	TRBJ1-1	TRBV28	-	CASKLGGMMNTEAFF	TGTGCCAGCAAGTTGGGGGGGATGATGAACACTGAAGCTTTCTTT
once	TRBJ1-5	TRBV28	-	CASSLTIQPQHF	TGTGCCAGCAGTTTAACTATCCAGCCCCAGCATTTT
-	TRBJ2-3	TRBV7-9	-	CASTIQADPTDTQYF	TGTGCCAGCACCATCCAGGCAGACCCCACAGATACGCAGTATTTT
-	TRBJ2-2	TRBV5-1	-	CASSLVVSGVGELFF	TGCGCCAGCAGCTTGGTCGTATCGGGGGTCGGGGAGCTGTTTTTT
-	TRBJ1-2	TRBV15	-	CATSTPTGRLYGYTF	TGTGCCACCAGCACTCCAACAGGGCGCCTATATGGCTACACCTTC
-	TRBJ1-3	TRBV9	-	CASSVARSGGNTIYF	TGTGCCAGCAGCGTAGCTCGGAGTGGCGGAAACACCATATATTTT
-	TRBJ2-2	TRBV5-8	TRBD1	CASSTGVQISGELFF	TGTGCCAGCAGCACAGGGGTACAAATATCAGGGGAGCTGTTTTTT
-	TRBJ1-5	TRBV5-1	-	CASSPGNGNQPQHF	TGCGCCAGCAGCCCGGGGAATGGCAATCAGCCCCAGCATTTT
once	TRBJ2-7	TRBV6-1	TRBD1	CASSGATGGPIYEQYF	TGTGCCAGCAGTGGGGCCACAGGGGGGCCGATCTACGAGCAGTACTTC
-	TRBJ1-6	TRBV5-6	-	CASSFRTENSPLHF	TGTGCCAGCAGCTTTAGGACAGAGAATTCACCCCTCCACTTT
-	TRBJ2-7	TRBV27	-	CASSSDRSYPYEQYF	TGTGCCAGCAGTTCAGACAGGAGTTACCCCTACGAGCAGTACTTC
-	TRBJ2-1	TRBV5-6	TRBD2	CASSLEREVYYNEQFF	TGTGCCAGCAGCTTGGAGCGGGAGGTCTACTACAATGAGCAGTTCTTC
-	TRBJ2-3	TRBV12-3/TRBV12-4	-	CASRPYEVDTQYF	TGTGCCAGCAGACCCTATGAGGTAGATACGCAGTATTTT
-	TRBJ1-6	TRBV6-5	-	CASSYGQGMSPLHF	TGTGCCAGCAGTTACGGTCAGGGAATGTCACCCCTCCACTTT
-	TRBJ2-7	TRBV9	TRBD1	CASSVAGQASYEQYF	TGTGCCAGCAGCGTCGCGGGACAGGCGTCCTACGAGCAGTACTTC
-	TRBJ2-4	TRBV28	TRBD1	CASSFGTGTGANIQYF	TGTGCCAGCAGTTTCGGGACCGGGACAGGGGCGAACATTCAGTACTTC
-	TRBJ1-6	TRBV5-4	-	CASRGAALDSPLHF	TGTGCCTCCAGGGGCGCTGCCCTCGATTCACCCCTCCACTTT
-	TRBJ1-1	TRBV6-5	TRBD1	CASSYGSGGLTEAFF	TGTGCCAGCAGTTACGGGTCAGGGGGTTTGACTGAAGCTTTCTTT
-	TRBJ2-1	TRBV24-1	TRBD1	CATGTDYEQFF	TGTGCCACCGGGACAGATTATGAGCAGTTCTTC
once	TRBJ1-1	TRBV6-5	-	CASSLQGNTEAFF	TGTGCCAGCAGTCTACAGGGGAACACTGAAGCTTTCTTT
-	TRBJ2-7	TRBV23-1	TRBD2	CASSQGRDGTTYEQYF	TGCGCCAGCTCCCAAGGGAGGGACGGTACAACCTACGAGCAGTACTTC
-	TRBJ2-5	TRBV7-7	TRBD2	CASSLGTGGETQYF	TGTGCCAGCAGCTTAGGGACGGGAGGGGAGACCCAGTACTTC
-	TRBJ2-1	TRBV24-1	-	CATSDLTGGYNEQFF	TGTGCCACCAGTGATTTAACCGGCGGGTACAATGAGCAGTTCTTC
-	TRBJ2-7	TRBV24-1	-	CATSDFSGKQYF	TGTGCCACCAGTGATTTCAGCGGCAAGCAGTACTTC
-	TRBJ2-2	TRBV19	-	CASSWSGSGELFF	TGTGCCAGTAGTTGGAGCGGTTCCGGGGAGCTGTTTTTT
-	TRBJ2-2	TRBV2	TRBD2	CASSDFSGGNGELFF	TGTGCCAGCAGTGATTTTAGCGGGGGAAACGGGGAGCTGTTTTTT
-	TRBJ1-5	TRBV19	-	CASSRPGGNQPQHF	TGTGCCAGTAGTAGGCCTGGAGGCAATCAGCCCCAGCATTTT
-	TRBJ2-1	TRBV29-1	-	CSVDGQHNEQFF	TGCAGCGTTGACGGACAGCACAATGAGCAGTTCTTC
-	TRBJ1-6	TRBV5-1	TRBD1	CASSLGQGAYSPLHF	TGCGCCAGCAGCTTGGGACAGGGGGCTTATTCACCCCTCCACTTT
-	TRBJ2-7	TRBV5-1	TRBD1	CASSGSGTGSEQYF	TGCGCCAGCAGCGGCTCCGGGACAGGGTCCGAGCAGTACTTC